These 10 T cell receptor beta chains were all obtained from the same sample, sequenced in a study of T cell repertoires in cytomegalovirus infection. No antigens are known for them. One entry per CDR3 protein, called by TCRdb with MiXCR from the reads. The data hold 550,000 to 850,000 distinct CDR3 sequences, with 30% to 35% observed a single time. The starting material was cultured PBMCs, obtained from culture after CMV antigen stimulation. These TCRs come from a human donor in good health (CMV status not recorded). Some clones in this sample may be carry-over from other donors' samples.

V is TRBV6-6 and J is TRBJ1-1; TRBD1 matches at 8 bases. This CDR3 spans 15 amino acids. Trimming took 2 bases from V and 4 from J; bases not matched to a gene: 6. CDR1 MNHNY and CDR2 SVGAGI come from the germline V gene (reference sequence). CDR3: CASSYGTGGSTEAFF. CDR3 in DNA: TGTGCCAGCAGTTACGGGACAGGTGGATCCACTGAAGCTTTCTTT.

This clonotype was observed at least ten times. The rearrangement links TRBV7-8 to TRBJ2-7, with D tentatively TRBD2 (5 bases). Trimming cost V 5 bases and J 5 bases, with 19 bases left between them. The CDR3 consists of 15 residues. The germline V gene encodes CDR1 SGHVS and CDR2 FQNEAQ. DNA of the CDR3: TGTGCCAGCAGCGTAGAGGGCGGCAGTGTCCACGAGCAGTACTTC. Translated: CASSVEGGSVHEQYF.

In its sample, this clonotype was seen many times. This chain connects TRBV7-2 to TRBJ1-1; no firm D call. CDR1 SGHTA and CDR2 FQGNSA come from the germline V gene. This CDR3 comprises 14 residues. V dropped 5 bases and J dropped 4 bases, with 14 bases sitting between them. The chain's CDR3 is CASSPGQSLTEAFF. The CDR3 coding sequence is TGTGCCAGCAGCCCCGGGCAATCGCTCACTGAAGCTTTCTTT.

This clonotype was seen many times. The chain couples TRBV7-8 to TRBJ1-5, with D perhaps matching TRBD1 (6 bases). Germline V gene data show CDR1 as SGHVS and CDR2 as FQNEAQ. The CDR3 sequence is 15 residues long. Between the trimmed V and J ends, which lost 1 base and 7 bases, there was a span of 14 bases. For the CDR3, the DNA is TGTGCCAGCAGCTTAGGGGTGGCAGGGGACCAGCCCCAGCATTTT. Amino acid sequence: CASSLGVAGDQPQHF.

This clonotype was counted between two and nine times. The V and J genes are TRBV6-6 and TRBJ2-3, with D possibly TRBD2 on 6 matching bases. The CDR3 covers 17 residues. CDR1 is MNHNY and CDR2 is SVGAGI in the germline V gene (reference sequence). V shed 2 bases and J shed 2 bases, with 17 bases lying between them. DNA for the CDR3: TGTGCCAGCAGTTACCGTGCTAGCGCCTATACCACAGATACGCAGTATTTT. Translated, it gives CASSYRASAYTTDTQYF.

This clonotype was recorded a few times. V and J are TRBV7-2 and TRBJ2-5, with D maybe TRBD2 (5 bases). The germline gives CDR1 SGHTA, CDR2 FQGNSA. Between the trimmed V and J ends, which lost 7 bases and 5 bases, there was a span of 20 bases. The length of the CDR3 is 15 residues. CDR3 region: CASTLFGERRETQYF. The CDR3 nucleotides read TGTGCCAGCACCCTATTCGGGGAGAGGCGGGAGACCCAGTACTTC.

The rearrangement joins TRBV11-2 to TRBJ1-6, with TRBD1 matching over 7 bases. This CDR3 is built from 15 residues. Germline V CDR1 and CDR2: SGHAT, FQNNGV. Trimming took 1 base from V and 7 from J; bases not matched to a gene: 4. The CDR3 here is CASSLVQGRNSPLHF. DNA of the CDR3: TGTGCCAGCAGCTTAGTACAGGGGCGGAATTCACCCCTCCACTTT.

The chain couples TRBV6-5 to TRBJ1-6; D is possibly TRBD1 (6 bases). CDR1 MNHEY and CDR2 SVGAGI come from the germline V gene. The CDR3 covers 9 residues. Trimming pared 11 bases from V and 19 bases from J, leaving 15 bases between. The CDR3 loop reads CALARTAHF. In DNA form, the CDR3 reads TGTGCCCTTGCCCGGACAGCGCACTTT.

This clonotype was recorded a few times. V gene TRBV12-3 or TRBV12-4 combines with J gene TRBJ1-2; 7 nucleotides align to TRBD1. The CDR3 covers 16 residues. V dropped 6 bases and J dropped 2; count of bases not matched to a gene: 12. The CDR3 nucleotides read TGTGCCAGCAGCCTTACGGCTAGGACAGGCAACTATGGCTACACCTTC. Its protein is CASSLTARTGNYGYTF.

This clonotype came up a few times. CDR3 sequence (DNA): TGCGCCAGCAGCCAAGCGGCCGTAGGTAGCAATCAGCCCCAGCATTTT. Translated: CASSQAAVGSNQPQHF. J is TRBJ1-5 and V is TRBV4-1; D not resolved. The germline gives CDR1 MGHRA, CDR2 YSYEKL. V shed 1 base and J shed 0 bases, with 10 bases lying between them. The CDR3 runs 16 residues.